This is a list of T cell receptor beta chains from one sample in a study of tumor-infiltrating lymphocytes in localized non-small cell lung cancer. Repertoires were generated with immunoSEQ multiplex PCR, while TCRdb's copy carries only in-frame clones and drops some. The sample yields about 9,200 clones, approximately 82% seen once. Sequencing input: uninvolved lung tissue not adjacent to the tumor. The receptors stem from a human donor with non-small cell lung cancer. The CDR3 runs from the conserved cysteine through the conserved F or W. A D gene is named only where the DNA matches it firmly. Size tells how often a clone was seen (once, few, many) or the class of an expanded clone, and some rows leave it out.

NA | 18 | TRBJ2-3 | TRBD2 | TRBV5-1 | CASSLLVAGGPSADTQYF | TGCGCCAGCAGCTTGTTGGTTGCGGGAGGGCCTAGCGCAGATACGCAGTATTTT
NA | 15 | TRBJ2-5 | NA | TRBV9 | CASSVGHDYGETQYF | TGTGCCAGCAGCGTAGGGCATGACTACGGAGAGACCCAGTACTTC
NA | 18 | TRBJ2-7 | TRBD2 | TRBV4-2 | CASSQDSGISGGTYEQYF | TGTGCCAGCAGCCAAGATAGTGGGATAAGCGGGGGCACCTACGAGCAGTACTTC
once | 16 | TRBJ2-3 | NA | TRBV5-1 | CASSLAVRPSTDTQYF | TGCGCCAGCAGCTTGGCCGTACGCCCTAGCACAGATACGCAGTATTTT
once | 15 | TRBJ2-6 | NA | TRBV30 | CAWSLGSSGANVLTF | TGTGCCTGGAGCCTCGGGAGCTCTGGGGCCAACGTCCTGACTTTC
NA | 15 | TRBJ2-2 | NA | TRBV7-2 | CASSPLASNTGELFF | TGTGCCAGCAGCCCACTAGCTTCAAACACCGGGGAGCTGTTTTTT
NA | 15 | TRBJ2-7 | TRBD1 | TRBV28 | CASNTPGQKAYEQYF | TGTGCCAGTAATACGCCGGGACAGAAGGCCTACGAGCAGTACTTC
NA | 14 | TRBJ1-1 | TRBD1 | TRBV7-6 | CASSSTDRGLTAFF | TGTGCCAGCAGCTCGACGGACAGGGGTCTTACAGCTTTCTTT
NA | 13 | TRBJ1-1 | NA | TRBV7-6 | CASSLDTNTEAFF | TGTGCCAGCAGCTTAGATACGAACACTGAAGCTTTCTTT
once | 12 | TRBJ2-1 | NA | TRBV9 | CASSDYYNEQFF | TGTGCCAGCAGCGACTACTACAATGAGCAGTTCTTC
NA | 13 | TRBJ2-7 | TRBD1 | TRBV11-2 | CASSSGSGTGSRF | TGTGCCAGCAGCTCAGGGTCCGGGACAGGCTCTCGCTTC
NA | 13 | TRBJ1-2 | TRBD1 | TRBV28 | CASRRGQSYGYTF | TGTGCCAGCAGACGGGGACAGTCGTATGGCTACACCTTC
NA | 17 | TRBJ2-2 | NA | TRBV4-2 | CASSHEGSQGGAGELFF | TGTGCCAGCAGCCATGAAGGGTCCCAGGGGGGTGCCGGGGAGCTGTTTTTT
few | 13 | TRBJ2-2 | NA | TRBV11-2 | CASRPSNTGELFF | TGTGCCAGCAGGCCTTCGAACACCGGGGAGCTGTTTTTT
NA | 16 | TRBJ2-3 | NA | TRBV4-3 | CASSQDAGWGTDTQYF | TGCGCCAGCAGCCAAGATGCGGGGTGGGGCACAGATACGCAGTATTTT
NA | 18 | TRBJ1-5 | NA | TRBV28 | CASSLAPHSWGSNQPQHF | TGTGCCAGCAGTTTAGCGCCTCACAGTTGGGGAAGCAATCAGCCCCAGCATTTT
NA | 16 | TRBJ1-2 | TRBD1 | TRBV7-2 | CASRPGQGSLGYGYTF | TGTGCCAGCAGACCGGGACAGGGAAGTCTCGGCTATGGCTACACCTTC
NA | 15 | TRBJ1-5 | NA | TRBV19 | CASSQGNAGDQPQHF | TGTGCCAGTAGCCAAGGTAATGCAGGTGATCAGCCCCAGCATTTT
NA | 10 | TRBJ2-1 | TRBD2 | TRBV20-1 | CSAPGGEQFF | TGCAGTGCTCCGGGGGGTGAGCAGTTCTTC
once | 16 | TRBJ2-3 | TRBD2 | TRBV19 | CAPGDTAGGPPDTQYF | TGTGCCCCTGGGGATACGGCGGGGGGGCCACCAGATACGCAGTATTTT
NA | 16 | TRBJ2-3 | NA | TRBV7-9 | CASSLALGGPTDTQYF | TGTGCCAGCAGCTTAGCGTTGGGGGGTCCCACAGATACGCAGTATTTT
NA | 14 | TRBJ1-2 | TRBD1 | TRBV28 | CASSLQGEEARYTF | TGTGCCAGCAGTTTACAGGGGGAAGAAGCTCGCTACACCTTC
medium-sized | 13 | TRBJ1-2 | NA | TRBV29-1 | CSVGGSGADGYTF | TGCAGCGTTGGAGGTTCGGGGGCGGATGGCTACACCTTC
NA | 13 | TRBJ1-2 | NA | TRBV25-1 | CASSEDVSGGYTF | TGTGCCAGCAGTGAAGACGTGTCGGGTGGCTACACCTTC
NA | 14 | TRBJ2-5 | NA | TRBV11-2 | CASSELTPQETQYF | TGTGCCAGCAGCGAATTAACTCCCCAAGAGACCCAGTACTTC
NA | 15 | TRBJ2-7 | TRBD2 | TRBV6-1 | CASSEATSGGDEQYF | TGTGCCAGCAGTGAAGCCACTAGCGGGGGCGACGAGCAGTACTTC
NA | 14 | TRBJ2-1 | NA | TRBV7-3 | CASSLGVSYNEQFF | TGTGCCAGCAGCTTAGGAGTGTCCTACAATGAGCAGTTCTTC
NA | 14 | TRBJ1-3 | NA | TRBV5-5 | CASSLWGAGNTIYF | TGTGCCAGCAGCTTGTGGGGTGCGGGAAACACCATATATTTT
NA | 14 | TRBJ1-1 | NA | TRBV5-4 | CASSFGQMNTEAFF | TGTGCCAGCAGCTTCGGGCAGATGAACACTGAAGCTTTCTTT
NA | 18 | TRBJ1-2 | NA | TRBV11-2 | CASRPVGRSNPGVYGYTF | TGTGCCAGCAGGCCCGTCGGAAGGTCAAACCCCGGGGTCTATGGCTACACCTTC
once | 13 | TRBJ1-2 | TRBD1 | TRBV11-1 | CASSKGQPYGYTF | TGTGCCAGCAGCAAGGGACAGCCATATGGCTACACCTTC
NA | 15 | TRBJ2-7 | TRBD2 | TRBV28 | CAGQARTSGTYEQYF | TGTGCGGGCCAGGCCCGGACTAGCGGGACCTACGAGCAGTACTTC
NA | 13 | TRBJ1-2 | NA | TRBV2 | CASTKQENYGYTF | TGTGCCAGCACCAAACAAGAAAACTATGGCTACACCTTC
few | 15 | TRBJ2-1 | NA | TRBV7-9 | CASSFGTGAYNEQFF | TGTGCCAGCAGCTTTGGGACTGGCGCCTACAATGAGCAGTTCTTC
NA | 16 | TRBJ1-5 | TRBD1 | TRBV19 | CASSTFKGASNQPQHF | TGTGCCAGTAGTACGTTTAAGGGGGCGAGCAATCAGCCCCAGCATTTT
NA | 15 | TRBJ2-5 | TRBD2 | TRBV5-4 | CASSSTGGGQETQYF | TGTGCCAGCAGCTCCACCGGGGGGGGGCAAGAGACCCAGTACTTC
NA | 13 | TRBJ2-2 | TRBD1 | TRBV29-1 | CSVWTGVDGELFF | TGCAGCGTGTGGACAGGGGTGGACGGGGAGCTGTTTTTT
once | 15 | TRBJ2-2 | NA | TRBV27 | CASSLSGANTGELFF | TGTGCCAGCAGTTTATCGGGGGCGAACACCGGGGAGCTGTTTTTT
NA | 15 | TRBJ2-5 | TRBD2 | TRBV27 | CASSRDAGGPETQYF | TGTGCCAGCAGCCGCGACGCGGGGGGGCCGGAGACCCAGTACTTC
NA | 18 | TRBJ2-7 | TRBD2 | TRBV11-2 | CASSLVGGLAGGTYEQYF | TGTGCCAGCAGCTTAGTCGGGGGGCTAGCGGGGGGTACCTACGAGCAGTACTTC
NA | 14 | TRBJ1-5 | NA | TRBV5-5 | CASSLAGSDQPQHF | TGTGCCAGCAGCTTGGCCGGGTCAGATCAGCCCCAGCATTTT
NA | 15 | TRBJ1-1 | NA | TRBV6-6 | CAITNRDGRNTEAFF | TGTGCCATTACGAACCGGGACGGACGAAACACTGAAGCTTTCTTT